This is a list of T cell receptor beta chains from one sample in a study of T cell responses to AZD1222 COVID-19 vaccine. Generated by immunoSEQ multiplex PCR, the TCRdb table keeps only in-frame clones and is missing some. The sample has some 99,000 clones, 70% to 90% seen once. Sequenced here: peripheral blood, sampled on day 0 of MenACWY control vaccination. These TCRs come from an adult in good health. The CDR3 runs from the conserved cysteine through the conserved F or W. The order of the fields is clone size, V gene, J gene, D gene, CDR3 protein, CDR3 DNA. The D gene is left open where the match is weak. The size field is filled for only some rows; it gives once, few, many or a size class.

abundance: NA
v_gene: TRBV5-1
j_gene: TRBJ1-4
d_gene: NA
CDR3aa: CASSWAGVTNEKLFF
CDR3nt: TGCGCCAGCAGCTGGGCGGGGGTCACTAATGAAAAACTGTTTTTT

abundance: NA
v_gene: TRBV7-9
j_gene: TRBJ1-5
d_gene: NA
CDR3aa: CASSPDNYRQPQHF
CDR3nt: TGTGCCAGCAGCCCTGACAATTATCGTCAGCCCCAGCATTTT

abundance: NA
v_gene: TRBV2
j_gene: TRBJ1-1
d_gene: NA
CDR3aa: CAIGQAPNTEAFF
CDR3nt: TGTGCCATAGGGCAGGCCCCCAACACTGAAGCTTTCTTT

abundance: NA
v_gene: TRBV3-1/TRBV3-2
j_gene: TRBJ2-3
d_gene: TRBD1
CDR3aa: CASSQEGDRGGTDTQYF
CDR3nt: TGTGCCAGCAGCCAAGAAGGAGACAGGGGTGGGACAGATACGCAGTATTTT

abundance: once
v_gene: TRBV5-1
j_gene: TRBJ1-5
d_gene: NA
CDR3aa: CASSLEGVLNQPQHF
CDR3nt: TGCGCCAGCAGCTTGGAGGGGGTCCTCAATCAGCCCCAGCATTTT

abundance: NA
v_gene: TRBV7-2
j_gene: TRBJ1-2
d_gene: NA
CDR3aa: CASSPRGQQGYTF
CDR3nt: TGTGCCAGCAGCCCCCGGGGCCAGCAAGGCTACACCTTC

abundance: NA
v_gene: TRBV4-3
j_gene: TRBJ2-7
d_gene: TRBD2
CDR3aa: CASSKGVTSGGHEQYF
CDR3nt: TGCGCCAGCAGCAAAGGGGTAACTAGCGGAGGCCACGAGCAGTACTTC

abundance: NA
v_gene: TRBV7-2
j_gene: TRBJ1-1
d_gene: NA
CDR3aa: CASSLSLENTEAFF
CDR3nt: TGTGCCAGCAGCCTCAGCCTGGAGAACACTGAAGCTTTCTTT

abundance: NA
v_gene: TRBV19
j_gene: TRBJ1-2
d_gene: NA
CDR3aa: CASSIPTGRYGYTF
CDR3nt: TGTGCCAGTAGTATCCCGACAGGCCGATATGGCTACACCTTC

abundance: few
v_gene: TRBV6-4
j_gene: TRBJ2-3
d_gene: NA
CDR3aa: CASSPGRGADTQYF
CDR3nt: TGTGCCAGCAGTCCCGGCCGAGGGGCAGATACGCAGTATTTT

abundance: NA
v_gene: TRBV18
j_gene: TRBJ2-3
d_gene: TRBD2
CDR3aa: CASSRLAGDTDTQYF
CDR3nt: TGTGCCAGCTCACGTCTCGCGGGAGACACAGATACGCAGTATTTT

abundance: few
v_gene: TRBV5-1
j_gene: TRBJ2-1
d_gene: TRBD2
CDR3aa: CASSLDGTRGYNEQFF
CDR3nt: TGCGCCAGCAGCTTGGACGGGACTAGAGGCTACAATGAGCAGTTCTTC

abundance: NA
v_gene: TRBV19
j_gene: TRBJ2-5
d_gene: NA
CDR3aa: CASSITPETQYF
CDR3nt: TGTGCCAGTAGTATAACCCCGGAGACCCAGTACTTC

abundance: NA
v_gene: TRBV5-5
j_gene: TRBJ1-3
d_gene: NA
CDR3aa: CASSPRVVQGNTIYF
CDR3nt: TGTGCCAGCAGCCCTCGGGTGGTCCAGGGAAACACCATATATTTT

abundance: NA
v_gene: TRBV27
j_gene: TRBJ1-2
d_gene: TRBD1
CDR3aa: CASSPGQGYGYTF
CDR3nt: TGTGCCAGCAGTCCGGGACAGGGTTATGGCTACACCTTC

abundance: NA
v_gene: TRBV3-1/TRBV3-2
j_gene: TRBJ1-2
d_gene: NA
CDR3aa: CASVSPGYGYTF
CDR3nt: TGTGCCAGCGTTTCTCCAGGCTATGGCTACACCTTC

abundance: NA
v_gene: TRBV13
j_gene: TRBJ1-4
d_gene: NA
CDR3aa: CASSPHTLEEVREFRKLFF
CDR3nt: TGTGCCAGCAGCCCCCATACACTTGAAGAGGTACGGGAGTTTCGAAAACTGTTTTTT

abundance: NA
v_gene: TRBV7-3
j_gene: TRBJ1-3
d_gene: TRBD1
CDR3aa: CASSLTGGGNTIYF
CDR3nt: TGTGCCAGCAGTTTGACAGGGGGCGGAAACACCATATATTTT

abundance: NA
v_gene: TRBV7-9
j_gene: TRBJ2-7
d_gene: NA
CDR3aa: CASSDRVSSYEQYF
CDR3nt: TGTGCCAGCAGCGATAGAGTGAGCTCCTACGAGCAGTACTTC

abundance: NA
v_gene: TRBV7-9
j_gene: TRBJ1-2
d_gene: TRBD1
CDR3aa: CASSLGGRGQDGYTF
CDR3nt: TGTGCCAGCAGCTTAGGTGGCAGGGGGCAAGATGGCTACACCTTC

abundance: few
v_gene: TRBV3-1/TRBV3-2
j_gene: TRBJ1-1
d_gene: NA
CDR3aa: CASSQETYMNTEAFF
CDR3nt: TGTGCCAGCAGCCAAGAAACGTACATGAACACTGAAGCTTTCTTT

abundance: once
v_gene: TRBV7-9
j_gene: TRBJ1-3
d_gene: NA
CDR3aa: CASSEGVGYTIYF
CDR3nt: TGTGCCAGCAGTGAAGGTGTCGGCTACACCATATATTTT

abundance: NA
v_gene: TRBV5-4
j_gene: TRBJ1-1
d_gene: NA
CDR3aa: CASSSTGITEAFF
CDR3nt: TGTGCCAGCAGCTCCACAGGGATCACTGAAGCTTTCTTT

abundance: NA
v_gene: TRBV12-3/TRBV12-4
j_gene: TRBJ2-1
d_gene: NA
CDR3aa: CASSSAWNNEQFF
CDR3nt: TGTGCCAGCAGTTCAGCCTGGAACAATGAGCAGTTCTTC

abundance: few
v_gene: TRBV9
j_gene: TRBJ2-1
d_gene: NA
CDR3aa: CASSVGVNNEQFF
CDR3nt: TGTGCCAGCAGCGTAGGAGTCAACAATGAGCAGTTCTTC

abundance: few
v_gene: TRBV2
j_gene: TRBJ1-6
d_gene: NA
CDR3aa: CASASGTKGSPLHF
CDR3nt: TGTGCCAGCGCATCCGGGACAAAGGGTTCACCCCTCCACTTT

abundance: NA
v_gene: TRBV5-6
j_gene: TRBJ1-5
d_gene: TRBD1
CDR3aa: CASSYGQGAHQPQHF
CDR3nt: TGTGCCAGCAGCTACGGACAGGGGGCCCATCAGCCCCAGCATTTT

abundance: NA
v_gene: TRBV7-8
j_gene: TRBJ2-3
d_gene: NA
CDR3aa: CASRPLYWYTDTQYF
CDR3nt: TGTGCCAGCAGACCCCTATATTGGTACACAGATACGCAGTATTTT

abundance: NA
v_gene: TRBV15
j_gene: TRBJ2-7
d_gene: NA
CDR3aa: CATSRDFGSILEQYF
CDR3nt: TGTGCCACCAGCAGAGATTTCGGGTCCATTCTCGAGCAGTACTTC

abundance: NA
v_gene: TRBV2
j_gene: TRBJ2-5
d_gene: NA
CDR3aa: CASSEYETQYF
CDR3nt: TGTGCCAGCAGTGAGTACGAGACCCAGTACTTC

abundance: NA
v_gene: TRBV6-5
j_gene: TRBJ2-5
d_gene: NA
CDR3aa: CASSFIQGRETQYF
CDR3nt: TGTGCCAGCAGTTTCATACAGGGCCGAGAGACCCAGTACTTC

abundance: NA
v_gene: TRBV7-3
j_gene: TRBJ2-1
d_gene: NA
CDR3aa: CASGTAGHNEQFF
CDR3nt: TGTGCCAGCGGGACGGCAGGGCACAATGAGCAGTTCTTC

abundance: once
v_gene: TRBV28
j_gene: TRBJ1-1
d_gene: NA
CDR3aa: CASPSSGSEAFF
CDR3nt: TGTGCCAGCCCCTCCAGCGGTTCTGAAGCTTTCTTT

abundance: NA
v_gene: TRBV6-2/TRBV6-3
j_gene: TRBJ2-7
d_gene: NA
CDR3aa: CASSYPTSSRTFLAEQYF
CDR3nt: TGTGCCAGCAGTTACCCCACTTCATCGCGGACGTTTCTGGCCGAGCAGTACTTC

abundance: NA
v_gene: TRBV6-2/TRBV6-3
j_gene: TRBJ2-2
d_gene: TRBD1
CDR3aa: CASSRTGTPSTGELFF
CDR3nt: TGTGCCAGCAGCCGGACAGGGACCCCGTCCACCGGGGAGCTGTTTTTT

abundance: NA
v_gene: TRBV5-4
j_gene: TRBJ1-4
d_gene: TRBD1
CDR3aa: CASSLGQGRNEKLFF
CDR3nt: TGTGCCAGCAGCCTCGGACAGGGGCGGAATGAAAAACTGTTTTTT

abundance: NA
v_gene: TRBV9
j_gene: TRBJ2-7
d_gene: NA
CDR3aa: CASSGAGKDEQYF
CDR3nt: TGTGCCAGCAGCGGAGCCGGTAAGGACGAGCAGTACTTC